Listed here is a single TCR beta chain. The antigen is undetermined. CDR3 length: 13 residues. Trimming shortened V by 4 bases and J by 8 bases, and 15 bases separated the two germline ends. CDR1 and CDR2 from the germline V gene are SGHRS and YFSETQ. These data belong to a study of graft-versus-host responses after intestinal transplantation. Libraries were prepared by immunoSEQ multiplex PCR; TCRdb keeps only in-frame clonotypes and omits some of them. The sample holds about 88,000 clones, approximately 94% seen once. Study results and limitations: Allografts of patients with graft-donor T cell macrochimerism showed high graft-versus-host to host-versus-graft clone ratios. The study associated peak circulating GvH clone levels with early post-transplant HvG declines. The recipient marrow held GvH clones, and some of them showed up first in ileum or blood.

The V and J genes are TRBV5-1 and TRBJ1-2; D is possibly TRBD1 (5 bases). The receptor's source is a human donor who was the organ donor for an intestinal transplant. Here the sequenced sample was unstimulated CD4+ T cells sorted from spleen or lymph node cells, taken before transplant. CDR3 nucleotides: TGCGCCAGCAGCCGGGCCGGGGGGGACGGCTACACCTTC. Protein: CASSRAGGDGYTF.